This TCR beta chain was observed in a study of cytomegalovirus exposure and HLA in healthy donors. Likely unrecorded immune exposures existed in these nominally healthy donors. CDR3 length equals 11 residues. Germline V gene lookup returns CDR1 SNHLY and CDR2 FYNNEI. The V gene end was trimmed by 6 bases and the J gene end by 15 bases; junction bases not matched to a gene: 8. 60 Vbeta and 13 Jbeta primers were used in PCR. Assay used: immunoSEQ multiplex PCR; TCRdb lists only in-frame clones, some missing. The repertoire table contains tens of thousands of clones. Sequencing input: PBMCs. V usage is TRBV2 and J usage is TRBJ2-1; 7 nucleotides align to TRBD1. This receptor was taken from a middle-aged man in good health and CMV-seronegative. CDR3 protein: CASRSDRVPFF. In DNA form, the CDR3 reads TGTGCCAGCAGGTCCGACAGGGTCCCGTTCTTC.